A single sample gave rise to the 5 T cell receptor beta chains below, sequenced in a study of CD4+ T cells in melanoma. The method was immunoSEQ multiplex PCR; TCRdb's version includes in-frame clones alone and lacks a portion of them. Found here are about 9,000 clones, about two thirds of them singletons; the top ten hold about a sixth. Sequenced input: cells from a culture (not recorded whether cultured in vitro). The receptors were gathered from a human donor with melanoma.

The chain uses TRBV4-1 and TRBJ2-3; TRBD1 agrees at 7 bases. The germline CDR1 and CDR2 sequences are MGHRA and YSYEKL. The CDR3 covers 18 residues. After removal of 5 bases from V and 0 bases from J, the junction contained 14 bases not matched to a gene. The CDR3, as DNA: TGCGCCAGCAGCTTGGGACAGTTCATTTTTACTAGCACAGATACGCAGTATTTT. Translating gives CASSLGQFIFTSTDTQYF.

The table lists this clone with a count of one. This chain uses TRBV4-2 with TRBJ2-5; D is uncertain. Germline V gene sequence: CDR1 LGHNA, CDR2 YNFKEQ. Trimming stripped 6 bases from V and 5 bases from J, with 16 bases between. This CDR3 comprises 14 residues. The CDR3 DNA follows: TGTGCCAGCAGAGGGTTAGGACGAAGGGAGACCCAGTACTTC. The encoded protein is CASRGLGRRETQYF.

The chain recombines TRBV10-3 with TRBJ2-7; no clear D gene. Trimming took off 6 bases at V and 2 bases at J, with 8 bases between the two ends. Germline loops: CDR1 ENHRY, CDR2 SYGVKD. The CDR3 runs to 12 residues. The CDR3 loop is CAISGGPYEQYF. The CDR3, as DNA: TGTGCCATCAGCGGCGGCCCCTACGAGCAGTACTTC.

This sequence joins TRBV6-1 and TRBJ1-1; no definite D call. Trimming took off 7 bases at V and 6 bases at J, with 15 bases between the two ends. This CDR3 contains 13 residues. Looked up from germline, CDR1 is MNHNS and CDR2 is SASEGT. This CDR3 is CASKTVAGAEAFF. For the CDR3, the DNA is TGTGCCAGCAAGACGGTGGCTGGCGCTGAAGCTTTCTTT.

V gene TRBV19 combines with J gene TRBJ2-5; no firm D call. There are 16 residues in the CDR3. Germline CDR1 LNHDA, CDR2 SQIVND (reference sequence). Trimming took off 1 base at V and 9 bases at J, with 21 bases between the two ends. The CDR3 is CASSIASSSTWSAQYF. The CDR3 DNA follows: TGTGCCAGTAGTATAGCCTCCTCCTCGACATGGTCGGCCCAGTACTTC. Full variable domain (remainder filled in from reference TRBV19 and TRBJ2-5): DGGITQSPKYLFRKEGQNVTLSCEQNLNHDAMYWYRQDPGQGLRLIYYSQIVNDFQKGDIAEGYSVSREKKESFPLTVTSAQKNPTAFYLCASSIASSSTWSAQYFGPGTRLLVL.